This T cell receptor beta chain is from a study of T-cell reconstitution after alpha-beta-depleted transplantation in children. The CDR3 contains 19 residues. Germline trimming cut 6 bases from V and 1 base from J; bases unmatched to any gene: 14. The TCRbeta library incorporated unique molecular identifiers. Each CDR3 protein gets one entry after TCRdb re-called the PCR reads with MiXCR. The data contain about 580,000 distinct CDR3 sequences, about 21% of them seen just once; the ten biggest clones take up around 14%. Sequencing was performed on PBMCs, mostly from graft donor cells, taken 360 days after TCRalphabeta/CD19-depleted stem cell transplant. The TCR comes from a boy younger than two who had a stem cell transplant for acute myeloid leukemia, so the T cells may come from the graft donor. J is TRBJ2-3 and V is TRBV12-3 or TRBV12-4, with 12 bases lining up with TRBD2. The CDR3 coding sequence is TGTGCCAGCAGGCCCCAGGGACTAGCGGGCGTACTACGCACAGATACGCAGTATTTT. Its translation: CASRPQGLAGVLRTDTQYF.